These 12 T cell receptor beta chains came from one sample sequenced in a study of blood T cells in healthy people across ages. Sample-barcoded 5' priming and a J-beta primer mix drove a second PCR of 7 to 11 cycles. MiXCR, applied by TCRdb to the 5' RACE reads, yields one record per CDR3 protein. Of around 780,000 distinct CDR3 sequences listed, about 56% are singletons. Sequenced material: blood. These receptors all stem from a man aged 35-49 years in good health.

This clonotype was seen a handful of times. In nucleotides, the CDR3 is TGTGCCAGCACCCTGCGGTCGGGACAGGGGGCGCAAACCGGGGAGCTGTTTTTT. Protein product: CASTLRSGQGAQTGELFF. The chain links TRBV6-1 to TRBJ2-2, with TRBD1 matching 12 bases. Germline loops: CDR1 MNHNS, CDR2 SASEGT. V was pared by 7 bases and J by 5 bases, with 14 bases of the junction left unmatched. The CDR3 has 18 amino acids.

The chain employs TRBV18 and TRBJ2-1; 10 nucleotides agree with TRBD2. CDR1 and CDR2 from the germline V gene are KGHSH and LQKENI. Unmatched junction bases numbered 5, after V lost 2 bases and J lost 7 bases. The CDR3 has 15 residues. The CDR3 loop reads CASSPASGSMNEQFF. The CDR3 coding sequence is TGTGCCAGCTCACCAGCTAGCGGGAGTATGAATGAGCAGTTCTTC.

This clonotype was counted between two and nine times. The rearrangement uses TRBV29-1 and TRBJ1-1; 12 nucleotides align to TRBD1. With 6 bases clipped from V and 2 bases from J, the junction kept 4 bases outside the gene matches. Germline CDR1 SQVTM, CDR2 ANQGSEA. The CDR3 length is 14 residues. This CDR3 is CSVGQGASNTEAFF. CDR3 sequence (DNA): TGCAGCGTGGGACAGGGGGCGTCTAACACTGAAGCTTTCTTT. Complete variable domain (other parts from reference TRBV29-1 and TRBJ1-1): SAVISQKPSRDICQRGTSLTIQCQVDSQVTMMFWYRQQPGQSLTLIATANQGSEATYESGFVIDKFPISRPNLTFSTLTVSNMSPEDSSIYLCSVGQGASNTEAFFGQGTRLTVV.

J is TRBJ1-2 and V is TRBV7-2; 10 nucleotides line up with TRBD1. The junction had 8 bases not matched to a gene; V was cut back by 8 bases and J by 2 bases. Germline CDR1 and CDR2: SGHTA and FQGNSA. The CDR3 runs 15 residues. The CDR3 sequence is CASQWDRGSNYGYTF. CDR3 bases: TGTGCCAGCCAGTGGGACAGGGGATCCAACTATGGCTACACCTTC. The full variable domain, rest sourced from reference TRBV7-2 and TRBJ1-2, is GAGVSQSPSNKVTEKGKDVELRCDPISGHTALYWYRQSLGQGLEFLIYFQGNSAPDKSGLPSDRFSAERTGGSVSTLTIQRTQQEDSAVYLCASQWDRGSNYGYTFGSGTRLTVV.

The V and J genes are TRBV20-1 and TRBJ2-2; possibly TRBD1 for D (5 bases). The germline V gene has CDR1 DFQATT and CDR2 SNEGSKA (reference sequence). CDR3 length: 11 amino acids. Trimming stripped 6 bases from V and 7 bases from J, with 9 bases between. The CDR3 loop is CSALRGGELFF. CDR3 DNA: TGCAGTGCGTTAAGGGGCGGGGAGCTGTTTTTT.

This chain joins TRBV20-1 and TRBJ2-7; TRBD2 agrees at 8 bases. The CDR3 runs 15 residues. The germline gives CDR1 DFQATT, CDR2 SNEGSKA (reference sequence). J was trimmed by 2 bases and V by 6 bases; bases with no gene match: 12. The CDR3 DNA reads as TGCAGTGCACCTGCCCTAGCGGGCCAACCCTACGAGCAGTACTTC. This translates into CSAPALAGQPYEQYF.

The chain recombines TRBV7-2 with TRBJ2-7; the D call may be TRBD1 or TRBD2 (5 bases each). The CDR3 totals 17 residues. Trimming stripped 0 bases from V and 4 bases from J, with 19 bases between. The germline V gene has CDR1 SGHTA and CDR2 FQGNSA. The CDR3 reads CASSLAGSGTAFYEQYF. The CDR3 nucleotides read TGTGCCAGCAGCTTAGCTGGGTCGGGGACCGCGTTTTACGAGCAGTACTTC.

The CDR3 reads CASSLEGVAGANVLTF. CDR3 sequence (DNA): TGCGCCAGCAGCTTGGAGGGGGTAGCTGGGGCCAACGTCCTGACTTTC. This chain connects TRBV5-1 to TRBJ2-6; D may be TRBD1 (6 bases). Germline assignment: CDR1 SGHRS and CDR2 YFSETQ. With 0 bases removed from V and 2 bases from J, the gap between germline ends came to 9 bases. The CDR3 spans 16 residues.

The V call is TRBV5-6, the J call TRBJ2-3; D is unresolved. The germline CDR1 and CDR2 sequences are SGHDT and YYEEEE. The CDR3 runs 14 residues. Trimming cost V 2 bases and J 3 bases, with 10 bases left between them. CDR3: CASSFEQLTDTQYF. Written as DNA, the CDR3 is TGTGCCAGCAGCTTCGAGCAGCTAACAGATACGCAGTATTTT.

The chain uses TRBV7-3 and TRBJ2-5; D remains unclear. The J call may be incorrect, as the DNA end agrees better with TRBJ2-7. Germline loops: CDR1 SGHTA, CDR2 FQGTGA. The CDR3 consists of 15 residues. CDR3 nucleotides: TGTGCCAGCAGCCCCAAGCCAGGACGGCCAGCCGAGCAGTACTTC. This codes for CASSPKPGRPAEQYF.

The chain carries TRBV28 and TRBJ2-2, with D unclear. The CDR3 spans 13 residues. Germline V gene lookup returns CDR1 MDHEN and CDR2 SYDVKM. V was clipped by 6 bases and J by 7 bases, with 12 bases between them. CDR3 in DNA: TGTGCCAGCAGACCACCATCCTACGGGGAGCTGTTTTTT. Its protein is CASRPPSYGELFF.

Concerning this clonotype: The junction departs from germline at one end; a sequencing error may be responsible. The rearrangement joins TRBV20-1 to TRBJ1-6, with D unresolved. The CDR3 extends over 14 amino acids. Germline CDR1 DFQATT, CDR2 SNEGSKA (reference sequence). The DNA of the CDR3 is TGTAGTGCTTCGCCACGTCATATGAATTCACCCCTCCACTTT. Encoded protein: CSASPRHMNSPLHF.